Each of the 3 T cell receptor beta chains below was sequenced from the same sample in a study of T-cell memory formation after mild COVID-19 (dated by TCRdb to the early 2020s). Receptor amplification or capture employed 5' RACE. These reads were obtained on an Illumina NovaSeq 6000. TCRdb redid the processing of the public reads, applying fastp at Q25 and MiXCR, and retained in-frame beta chains. Every CDR3 protein is listed once, alongside the most common genes and DNA of its rows. The sample profile shows more than 400,000 distinct CDR3 sequences; roughly 18% of them were found once. The ten top clones hold over 9% of the sample. The sequenced sample was PBMCs or a T cell subset sorted from them (not recorded which). The origin of the receptors is an adult woman who had mild COVID-19 (a few samples of this study predate the infection). The sample titles of this study are shuffled in the database, so cell type and time point are left out; the donor was told from shared clones.

The chain recombines TRBV6-1 with TRBJ1-2, with TRBD1 matching over 7 bases. CDR3 size: 14 residues. Germline assignment: CDR1 MNHNS and CDR2 SASEGT. The J segment lost 2 bases and the V segment lost 7 bases, leaving 7 bases of the junction unmatched. The CDR3 region is CASTPSRGNYGYTF. As DNA, the CDR3 is TGTGCCAGCACACCTTCCAGGGGGAACTATGGCTACACCTTC.

This clonotype appeared a few times. The chain is built from TRBV5-1 and TRBJ1-5; D gene ambiguous. V dropped 1 base and J dropped 2 bases, with 10 bases sitting between them. Germline CDR1 SGHRS, CDR2 YFSETQ. This CDR3 has 15 amino acids. DNA for the CDR3: TGCGCCAGCAGCTTGATGGGGATAGGCAATCAGCCCCAGCATTTT. Amino acids: CASSLMGIGNQPQHF.

The chain carries TRBV19 and TRBJ1-5; weak D call: TRBD1 (5 bases). Germline CDR1 is LNHDA and CDR2 is SQIVND (reference sequence). This CDR3 contains 16 residues. The V and J ends lost 5 bases and 3 bases respectively, with 17 bases between them. CDR3 nucleotide sequence: TGTGCCAGTAGTCTTCCCCGGTGGGGGGTCAATCAGCCCCAGCATTTT. Translation: CASSLPRWGVNQPQHF.